The 31 T cell receptor beta chains given below trace back to one sample, sequenced in a study of blood T cell repertoires in COVID-19. Some clones are missing from TCRdb's copy, which holds only in-frame ones; the method was immunoSEQ multiplex PCR. The sample carries just over 150,000 clones, approximately 80% recorded once. The sequencing sample was made of peripheral blood. These receptors originate from a woman between 40 and 55 years old with COVID-19, enrolled during active disease.

This sequence joins TRBV7-9 and TRBJ2-2, with 11 bases lining up with TRBD2. Germline values: CDR1 SEHNR, CDR2 FQNEAQ (reference sequence). Unmatched junction bases numbered 14, after V lost 5 bases and J lost 3 bases. CDR3 length: 19 amino acids. The CDR3 sequence is CASSPLLAGGQIDTGELFF. The CDR3 region has the DNA TGTGCCAGCAGCCCCCTATTAGCGGGAGGGCAAATCGACACCGGGGAGCTGTTTTTT.

The chain links TRBV20-1 to TRBJ2-3; the match to TRBD1 covers 7 bases. CDR3 length: 16 residues. Germline V gene data show CDR1 as DFQATT and CDR2 as SNEGSKA (reference sequence). Trimming at V came to 4 bases and at J to 0 bases, leaving 10 bases not matched to a gene. CDR3 region: CSAIDTGTVSTDTQYF. CDR3 nucleotide sequence: TGCAGTGCTATTGATACCGGGACAGTTAGCACAGATACGCAGTATTTT.

This rearrangement joins TRBV18 to TRBJ1-3; D is ambiguous. The CDR3 loop spans 16 amino acids. V was shortened by 6 bases and J by 0 bases, with 15 bases between the two germline ends. The germline V gene encodes CDR1 KGHSH and CDR2 LQKENI. CDR3 in DNA: TGTGCCAGCTCCCCTGACGGAGTTCTCTCTGGAAACACCATATATTTT. It encodes CASSPDGVLSGNTIYF.

This clone was seen a few times. The J gene is TRBJ2-7, the V gene TRBV27, with 7 bases fitting TRBD2. Per the germline V gene, CDR1 is MNHEY and CDR2 is SMNVEV (reference sequence). The CDR3 contains 16 residues. V gave up 6 bases and J gave up 3 bases; unmatched junction bases: 14. The CDR3 sequence: CASRLSLGGGYYEQYF. CDR3 DNA sequence: TGTGCCAGCAGACTCTCACTGGGGGGGGGATACTACGAGCAGTACTTC.

Ten or more counts support this clone. The chain couples TRBV2 to TRBJ2-1; tentatively, D is TRBD1 (5 bases). The ends were cut back, 9 bases at V and 5 bases at J, with 17 bases in the middle. The CDR3 consists of 14 residues. Germline assignment: CDR1 SNHLY and CDR2 FYNNEI. Written as DNA, the CDR3 is TGTGCCAGTCAACTCACAGGTGCCCACAATGAGCAGTTCTTC. Its protein is CASQLTGAHNEQFF.

This chain joins TRBV20-1 and TRBJ2-7; 12 bases fit TRBD2. Germline V CDR1 and CDR2: DFQATT, SNEGSKA (reference sequence). Trimming removed 3 bases from V and 4 bases from J; junction bases left unmatched: 10. The CDR3 spans 16 residues. CDR3 bases: TGCAGTGCTAGTGGCCAGCTAGCGGGAGGGACGTACGAGCAGTACTTC. The encoded protein is CSASGQLAGGTYEQYF.

The chain uses TRBV5-1 and TRBJ2-3; 7 bases are a match to TRBD1. Looked up from germline, CDR1 is SGHRS and CDR2 is YFSETQ. This CDR3 comprises 14 residues. The V gene end was trimmed by 0 bases and the J gene end by 14 bases; junction bases not matched to a gene: 12. The CDR3 DNA reads TGCGCCAGCAGCTTGGAGGCTGACAGGGAGAACGCGTATTTT. Translated, it gives CASSLEADRENAYF.

V and J are TRBV5-7 and TRBJ2-1; a weak D match, TRBD1 (5 bases). TRBV5-7 is designated an ORF whose function remains uncertain. The V gene lost 6 bases and the J gene lost 0 bases, with 13 bases spanning the gap. The CDR3 is made up of 15 amino acids. The CDR3 loop is CASTPPQGSYNEQFF. CDR3 DNA: TGTGCCAGCACCCCCCCTCAGGGCTCCTACAATGAGCAGTTCTTC.

V usage is TRBV6-2 or TRBV6-3 and J usage is TRBJ1-1; D unclear. The CDR3 runs 15 residues. V dropped 0 bases and J dropped 6 bases, with 14 bases sitting between them. The germline CDR1 and CDR2 sequences are MNHEY and SVGEGT. The CDR3 loop is CASSYSGSHSAEAFF. CDR3 coding DNA: TGTGCCAGCAGTTACTCGGGGAGCCACTCCGCTGAAGCTTTCTTT.

This clone was detected only a few times. The chain has TRBV29-1 and TRBJ1-1; 11 bases align to TRBD1. V trimming: 7 bases; J trimming: 4 bases; junction bases outside the gene matches: 5. Germline V gives CDR1 SQVTM, CDR2 ANQGSEA. The CDR3 has 13 amino acids. Here the CDR3 DNA reads TGCAGCGCAGCCGGGACAGGGGGCACTGAAGCTTTCTTT. Translating it yields CSAAGTGGTEAFF.

The V gene is TRBV25-1, the J gene TRBJ2-7, with D tentatively TRBD1 (7 bases). The CDR3 spans 16 residues. Germline loops: CDR1 MGHDK, CDR2 SYGVNS. V lost 2 bases, J lost 6 bases, and 20 bases lay in between. CDR3 sequence reads: CASSEGGGSLSGEQYV. CDR3 in DNA: TGTGCCAGCAGTGAAGGAGGGGGCAGTTTAAGTGGCGAGCAGTACGTC.

This clone was detected only once. The chain employs TRBV6-5 and TRBJ2-1; D ambiguous. The CDR3 covers 15 residues. Trimming cost V 7 bases and J 2 bases, with 15 bases left between them. From germline, CDR1 is MNHEY and CDR2 SVGAGI. Here the CDR3 reads CASTPFGPTYNEQFF. CDR3 in DNA: TGTGCCAGCACCCCTTTTGGGCCCACCTACAATGAGCAGTTCTTC.

V and J are TRBV10-2 and TRBJ2-7; 9 nucleotides agree with TRBD2. Germline CDR1 and CDR2: WSHSY and SAAADI. This CDR3 contains 16 residues. V shed 0 bases, J shed 2 bases, and the junction held 5 bases outside the gene matches. The CDR3 coding sequence is TGCGCCAGCAGTGAGTCGAGGGCGGGAGGGACCTACGAGCAGTACTTC. Its protein product is CASSESRAGGTYEQYF.

This clone was counted a few times. V usage is TRBV6-5 and J usage is TRBJ2-1; TRBD2 agrees at 8 bases. The V gene end was trimmed by 4 bases and the J gene end by 10 bases; junction bases not matched to a gene: 9. Germline CDR1 reads MNHEY; CDR2 reads SVGAGI. This CDR3 comprises 14 residues. The CDR3 reads CASSFLGGASEQFF. The CDR3 DNA reads as TGTGCCAGCAGTTTTCTCGGGGGGGCATCCGAGCAGTTCTTC.

The chain is built from TRBV19 and TRBJ1-4; D not certain. V lost 4 bases and J 7 bases, leaving 10 bases between the germline ends. The CDR3 is made up of 13 amino acids. Looked up from germline, CDR1 is LNHDA and CDR2 is SQIVND (reference sequence). CDR3 DNA: TGTGCCAGTAGTAGAGCTGCGGGTGAAAAACTGTTTTTT. Translated, it gives CASSRAAGEKLFF.

The rearrangement joins TRBV6-5 to TRBJ1-2, with 9 nucleotides matching TRBD1. The CDR3 length is 14 residues. Germline trimming cut 6 bases from V and 0 bases from J; bases unmatched to any gene: 2. The germline CDR1 and CDR2 sequences are MNHEY and SVGAGI. DNA of the CDR3: TGTGCCAGCAGAAGACAGGGGGCTAACTATGGCTACACCTTC. Protein product: CASRRQGANYGYTF.

This clone was detected a few times. This rearrangement joins TRBV10-1 to TRBJ2-2; D is ambiguous. CDR3 length: 13 amino acids. Between the trimmed V and J ends, which lost 4 bases and 4 bases, there was a span of 7 bases. The germline V gene has CDR1 WNHNN and CDR2 SYGVQD (reference sequence). CDR3 sequence: CASSASSTGELFF. Written as DNA, the CDR3 is TGCGCCAGCAGTGCGTCGAGCACCGGGGAGCTGTTTTTT.

This chain uses TRBV30 with TRBJ1-3, with no clear D. Trimming removed 7 bases at V and 0 bases at J, with 13 bases between. The germline V gene has CDR1 GTSNPN and CDR2 SVGIG (reference sequence). CDR3 length equals 14 residues. CDR3: CALQQSSSGNTIYF. In DNA, the CDR3 is TGTGCCTTACAACAGTCGTCCTCTGGAAACACCATATATTTT.

This sequence joins TRBV15 and TRBJ2-7; D perhaps matches TRBD2 (6 bases). Germline-derived CDR1 and CDR2 are LNHNV and YYDKDF (reference sequence). V lost 2 bases, J lost 4 bases, and 15 bases lay in between. This CDR3 has 15 residues. The chain's CDR3 is CATSRSLEGRYEQYF. The CDR3 DNA follows: TGTGCCACCAGCAGATCGCTGGAGGGTAGGTACGAGCAGTACTTC.

The J gene is TRBJ1-1, the V gene TRBV4-2; the D is unclear. The V end lost 2 bases, the J end lost 0 bases, and 7 bases lay between the germline ends. Per the germline V gene, CDR1 is LGHNA and CDR2 is YNFKEQ. This CDR3 spans 14 amino acids. CDR3: CASSQKTVNTEAFF. CDR3 DNA sequence: TGTGCCAGCAGCCAAAAAACAGTGAACACTGAAGCTTTCTTT.

This clone was seen only once. The chain employs TRBV7-2 and TRBJ2-1, with 8 bases aligning to TRBD1. Germline loops: CDR1 SGHTA, CDR2 FQGNSA. V was pared by 5 bases and J by 4 bases, with 4 bases of the junction left unmatched. The length of the CDR3 is 14 residues. The DNA of the CDR3 is TGTGCCAGCAGCAGACAGGGGAGTTACAATGAGCAGTTCTTC. Protein sequence: CASSRQGSYNEQFF.

The chain is built from TRBV4-1 and TRBJ2-3, with 8 bases matching TRBD1. Germline loops: CDR1 MGHRA, CDR2 YSYEKL. The V gene end was trimmed by 4 bases and the J gene end by 4 bases; junction bases not matched to a gene: 10. The CDR3 consists of 16 residues. CDR3 coding DNA: TGCGCCAGCAGCCTCCATGGGACAGGAGGCGCAGATACGCAGTATTTT. Protein product: CASSLHGTGGADTQYF.

The J gene is TRBJ1-1, the V gene TRBV14; 8 positions agree with TRBD1. The ends lost 4 bases at V and 1 base at J; junction bases unmatched: 5. The length of the CDR3 is 15 residues. CDR1 is SGHDN and CDR2 is FVKESK in the germline V gene. In nucleotides, the CDR3 is TGTGCCAGCAGCCTGAGGACAGGGAGGAACACTGAAGCTTTCTTT. Its protein product is CASSLRTGRNTEAFF.

V usage is TRBV9 and J usage is TRBJ2-5; D might be TRBD1 (6 bases). Per the germline V gene, CDR1 is SGDLS and CDR2 is YYNGEE. The CDR3 has 14 amino acids. Trimming took 4 bases from V and 5 from J, leaving 15 bases between them. This CDR3 reads CASSSGFQGETQYF. As DNA, the CDR3 is TGTGCCAGCAGCTCAGGGTTCCAGGGGGAGACCCAGTACTTC.

The chain combines TRBV7-3 with TRBJ2-3; TRBD1 matches 7 bases. CDR1 and CDR2 (germline): SGHTA, FQGTGA. Trimming took 4 bases from V and 3 from J; bases not matched to a gene: 4. The CDR3 extends over 14 amino acids. CDR3 sequence reads: CASSSGGSTDTQYF. For the CDR3, the DNA is TGTGCCAGCAGCTCAGGGGGATCGACAGATACGCAGTATTTT.

The count of this clone is one. The chain employs TRBV5-1 and TRBJ2-5, with D possibly matching TRBD2 (6 bases). The CDR3 spans 13 residues. Trimming took off 4 bases at V and 5 bases at J, with 12 bases between the two ends. CDR1 is SGHRS and CDR2 is YFSETQ in the germline V gene. This CDR3 is CASSPTGGETQYF. The CDR3 region has the DNA TGCGCCAGCAGCCCGACTGGGGGGGAGACCCAGTACTTC.

V gene TRBV7-3 combines with J gene TRBJ2-6; 12 nucleotides line up with TRBD1. CDR3 length: 19 amino acids. Germline V gives CDR1 SGHTA, CDR2 FQGTGA. J lost 0 bases, V lost 6 bases, and 9 bases had no gene match. Here the CDR3 DNA reads TGTGCCAGCAGTTTCACCGGGACAGGGGGCCTCTCTGGGGCCAACGTCCTGACTTTC. Its protein is CASSFTGTGGLSGANVLTF.

The chain joins TRBV28 to TRBJ2-3; 10 nucleotides align to TRBD2. Germline V gene lookup returns CDR1 MDHEN and CDR2 SYDVKM. CDR3 length: 17 residues. V lost 3 bases to trimming and J lost 6 bases; unmatched junction nucleotides: 12. The CDR3 nucleotides are TGTGCCAGCAGTTTTTCCCTAGCGGGAGAGGGAGTGGATACGCAGTATTTT. It codes for CASSFSLAGEGVDTQYF.

The chain employs TRBV4-2 and TRBJ2-7; 7 bases line up with TRBD1. V lost 1 base, J lost 4 bases, and 7 bases stayed unmatched. Germline V gene sequence: CDR1 LGHNA, CDR2 YNFKEQ. The length of the CDR3 is 15 residues. CDR3 in amino acids: CASSQAGTVGYEQYF. The CDR3 DNA reads TGTGCCAGCAGCCAAGCCGGGACAGTTGGGTACGAGCAGTACTTC.

V is TRBV4-2 and J is TRBJ2-5; 14 bases fit TRBD2. CDR1 LGHNA and CDR2 YNFKEQ come from the germline V gene. The CDR3 length is 19 residues. After removal of 0 bases from V and 5 bases from J, the junction contained 11 bases not matched to a gene. The CDR3: CASSQERTSGRLFQETQYF. The CDR3 DNA follows: TGTGCCAGCAGCCAAGAACGGACTAGCGGGAGGTTGTTTCAGGAGACCCAGTACTTC.

In its sample, this clone was seen many times. J is TRBJ1-2 and V is TRBV19; 11 nucleotides align to TRBD1. The germline V gene has CDR1 LNHDA and CDR2 SQIVND (reference sequence). V dropped 3 bases and J dropped 4; count of bases not matched to a gene: 1. The CDR3 length is 14 residues. CDR3: CASSIGQGAYGYTF. CDR3 coding DNA: TGTGCCAGTAGTATTGGACAGGGGGCCTATGGCTACACCTTC.